Each of the 25 T cell receptor beta chains below was sequenced from the same sample in a study of Graves' ophthalmopathy and Graves' hyperthyroidism. RNA served as the template for amplifying TCR beta CDR3 regions. RT-PCR in the first round used HTBI primers; a second-round multiplex PCR followed. Via MiXCR, TCRdb re-called the multiplex PCR reads, giving one row per CDR3 protein. The sample consists of roughly 500,000 distinct CDR3 sequences, around an eighth of them appearing once. The sample was blood. These receptor sequences come from a young woman with Graves' ophthalmopathy.

This clonotype was found many times. V and J are TRBV28 and TRBJ2-5; TRBD2 matches at 13 bases. CDR1 MDHEN and CDR2 SYDVKM come from the germline V gene. The CDR3 has 19 residues. DNA for the CDR3: TGTACCGGCTCACCCGGACTAGCGGGAGTGGTCCGGAACCAAGAGACCCAGTACTTC. Translation: CTGSPGLAGVVRNQETQYF.

This clonotype has at least ten counts. J is TRBJ1-2 and V is TRBV12-3 or TRBV12-4; D is undetermined. The CDR3 has 12 amino acids. The germline V and J ends were trimmed by 6 bases and 0 bases, with 5 bases remaining between them. CDR3 DNA: TGTGCCAGCAGACTGACTAACTATGGCTACACCTTC. Its translation: CASRLTNYGYTF.

This clonotype has a count of ten or more. This chain joins TRBV30 and TRBJ2-7, with D perhaps matching TRBD1 (5 bases). The CDR3 has 12 amino acids. Germline lookup yields CDR1 GTSNPN and CDR2 SVGIG (reference sequence). V was clipped by 0 bases and J by 9 bases, with 12 bases between them. CDR3 nucleotide sequence: TGTGCCTGGAGTGTACAACAGGTTGGGCAGTACTTC. Its protein product is CAWSVQQVGQYF.

This clonotype was seen at least ten times. The chain uses TRBV28 and TRBJ2-5; D could derive from TRBD1 or TRBD2 (5 bases each). Germline V CDR1 and CDR2: MDHEN, SYDVKM. V was cut by 8 bases and J by 2 bases, with 12 bases left in between. The CDR3 consists of 13 residues. CDR3 nucleotides: TGTGCCAGCGTTCCGGGACGGCAAGAGACCCAGTACTTC. Its protein product is CASVPGRQETQYF.

This clonotype has at least ten counts. The chain couples TRBV5-1 to TRBJ1-3; D is undetermined. Germline V gene lookup returns CDR1 SGHRS and CDR2 YFSETQ. Trimming shortened V by 4 bases and J by 4 bases, and 9 bases separated the two germline ends. The CDR3 extends over 13 amino acids. The CDR3 nucleotides are TGCGCCAGCAGCGAACAAAGGGGAAACACCATATATTTT. Translation: CASSEQRGNTIYF.

The rearrangement links TRBV30 to TRBJ1-1, with D hard to call. Germline CDR1 reads GTSNPN; CDR2 reads SVGIG (reference sequence). V was shortened by 0 bases and J by 7 bases, with 15 bases between the two germline ends. This CDR3 comprises 14 residues. CDR3 in amino acids: CAWSVGTEWNEAFF. CDR3 sequence (DNA): TGTGCCTGGAGTGTAGGAACGGAATGGAATGAAGCTTTCTTT.

In this sample, this clonotype turned up many times. This chain connects TRBV28 to TRBJ2-6; 8 bases line up with TRBD2. Germline V gene lookup returns CDR1 MDHEN and CDR2 SYDVKM. With V trimmed by 6 bases and J by 6 bases, 4 bases remained unmatched. This CDR3 comprises 14 residues. CDR3 sequence: CASRAGGTANVLTF. The DNA of the CDR3 is TGTGCCAGCAGGGCGGGGGGTACGGCCAACGTCCTGACTTTC. Together with reference TRBV28 and TRBJ2-6, the CDR3 gives the full variable domain: DVKVTQSSRYLVKRTGEKVFLECVQDMDHENMFWYRQDPGLGLRLIYFSYDVKMKEKGDIPEGYSVSREKKERFSLILESASTNQTSMYLCASRAGGTANVLTFGAGSRLTVL.

Turning to this clonotype: A read error is possible here, since a much larger clone lies one base away. This chain uses TRBV15 with TRBJ1-5, with no clear D. The CDR3 extends over 15 amino acids. Germline values: CDR1 LNHNV, CDR2 YYDKDF (reference sequence). DNA for the CDR3: TGTGTCACCAGCAGAGAGGGCCAGGGCAATCAGCCCCAGCATTTT. Translation gives CVTSREGQGNQPQHF. Using reference TRBV15 and TRBJ1-5 for the parts outside the CDR3, the full variable domain is DAMVIQNPRYQVTQFGKPVTLSCSQTLNHNVMYWYQQKSSQAPKLLFHYYDKDFNNEADTPDNFQSRRPNTSFCFLDIRSPGLGDTAMYLCVTSREGQGNQPQHFGDGTRLSIL.

Concerning this clonotype itself: At one boundary the junction diverges from the germline segment, which might be a read error. The V call is TRBV7-3, the J call TRBJ2-7, with D possibly TRBD2 on 5 matching bases. CDR3 size: 13 residues. Germline CDR1 and CDR2: SGHTA and FQGTGA. The CDR3 DNA reads as TGTGCCAGCAGCTTAAAAGCGGCCGGCGAGCAGTGCTTC. It yields the protein CASSLKAAGEQCF.

This clonotype showed up many times. V and J are TRBV6-1 and TRBJ2-7; D uncertain. This CDR3 contains 16 residues. With 5 bases removed from V and 1 base from J, the gap between germline ends came to 18 bases. CDR1 and CDR2 from the germline V gene are MNHNS and SASEGT. The DNA for the CDR3 is TGTGCCAGCAGTCCTCTCCGAAACCTTAAATCCTACGAGCAGTACTTC. It specifies CASSPLRNLKSYEQYF.

This clonotype was counted at least ten times. This chain uses TRBV6-1 with TRBJ2-6, with D possibly being TRBD2 (6 bases). Germline V gene lookup returns CDR1 MNHNS and CDR2 SASEGT. V was clipped by 7 bases and J by 1 base, with 14 bases between them. This CDR3 has 16 amino acids. The CDR3 DNA reads as TGTGCCAGCAACCCGGTCGGGAGATCTGGGGCCAACGTCCTGACTTTC. Translated, it gives CASNPVGRSGANVLTF.

This clonotype was recorded many times. The gene calls are TRBV11-1 and TRBJ1-2; D may be TRBD1 (5 bases). Between the trimmed V and J ends, which lost 3 bases and 2 bases, there was a span of 13 bases. Germline CDR1 is SGHAT and CDR2 is FQDESV (reference sequence). This CDR3 is 15 amino acids long. The CDR3 loop reads CASSFSREGNYGYTF. In nucleotides, the CDR3 is TGTGCCAGCAGCTTTTCCAGGGAAGGGAACTATGGCTACACCTTC.

The rearrangement uses TRBV6-1 and TRBJ1-5; D remains ambiguous. The CDR3 totals 14 residues. Germline V gene sequence: CDR1 MNHNS, CDR2 SASEGT. Trimming removed 7 bases from V and 0 bases from J, with 10 bases in between. The CDR3 sequence is CASMTLYSNQPQHF. CDR3 nucleotides: TGTGCCAGCATGACACTTTATAGCAATCAGCCCCAGCATTTT.

This clonotype occurred a few times. The J gene is TRBJ2-5, the V gene TRBV7-9; D is unclear. V was cut by 2 bases and J by 8 bases, with 6 bases left in between. Germline V lookup: CDR1 SEHNR, CDR2 FQNEAQ (reference sequence). The CDR3 runs 11 residues. In DNA form, the CDR3 reads TGTGCCAGCAGCTTAAATCCAACCCAGTACTTC. Amino acids: CASSLNPTQYF.

This clonotype showed up many times. This clone may be a read error of a much larger clone one base away. The gene calls are TRBV12-3 or TRBV12-4 and TRBJ2-6; a possible D gene is TRBD1 (6 bases). CDR3 length equals 12 residues. CDR3 region: CASGVGADVLTF. DNA of the CDR3: TGTGCCAGTGGCGTGGGGGCCGACGTCCTGACTTTC.

As regards this clonotype: A much larger clone lies one base from this, so it may be a read error. This sequence joins TRBV29-1 and TRBJ2-7; 8 bases fit TRBD2. The length of the CDR3 is 14 residues. Losses at the gene ends were 6 bases for V and 4 bases for J; bases not matched to a gene: 11. Per germline, CDR1 SQVTM and CDR2 ANQGSEA. Here the CDR3 reads CSVSRGGERYEQYF. The DNA for the CDR3 is TGCAGCGTGTCCCGGGGGGGAGAACGATACGAGCAGTACTTC.

This clonotype was seen many times. J is TRBJ1-2 and V is TRBV27; no clear D gene. Germline V gene sequence: CDR1 MNHEY, CDR2 SMNVEV (reference sequence). CDR3 length: 15 residues. Trimming cost V 6 bases and J 4 bases, with 18 bases left between them. The CDR3 sequence: CASSKREEDGYGYTF. The CDR3 DNA reads as TGTGCCAGCAGCAAGAGGGAGGAAGACGGCTATGGCTACACCTTC.

This clonotype was recorded at least ten times. The CDR3 DNA is TGTGCCAGCACCTCAGGACGTAGGGGGCCACGTGGAACTGAAGCTTTCTTT. Translation gives CASTSGRRGPRGTEAFF. V is TRBV28 and J is TRBJ1-1; 7 nucleotides agree with TRBD1. This CDR3 spans 17 amino acids. The germline V gene has CDR1 MDHEN and CDR2 SYDVKM. The V gene end was trimmed by 7 bases and the J gene end by 5 bases; junction bases not matched to a gene: 19.

This clonotype was counted a few times. The rearrangement joins TRBV12-3 or TRBV12-4 to TRBJ2-4, with no clear D. V was trimmed by 3 bases and J by 1 base, leaving 16 bases between them. The CDR3 totals 17 residues. The CDR3, as DNA: TGTGCCAGCAGTTTCCTTCGCGGACCCACGGCCAAAAACATTCAGTACTTC. This translates into CASSFLRGPTAKNIQYF.

This clonotype came up a few times. The rearrangement joins TRBV11-2 to TRBJ1-5; 9 bases align to TRBD1. Germline CDR1 is SGHAT and CDR2 is FQNNGV. The J segment lost 6 bases and the V segment lost 5 bases, leaving 2 bases of the junction unmatched. The CDR3 totals 13 residues. CDR3: CASSRDRAQPQHF. The DNA of the CDR3 is TGTGCCAGCAGCCGGGACAGGGCTCAGCCCCAGCATTTT. The full variable domain, completed using reference TRBV11-2 and TRBJ1-5, is EAGVAQSPRYKIIEKRQSVAFWCNPISGHATLYWYQQILGQGPKLLIQFQNNGVVDDSQLPKDRFSAERLKGVDSTLKIQPAKLEDSAVYLCASSRDRAQPQHFGDGTRLSIL.

The chain is built from TRBV28 and TRBJ1-1, with TRBD1 identical over 7 bases. With V trimmed by 8 bases and J by 7 bases, 7 bases remained unmatched. The germline gives CDR1 MDHEN, CDR2 SYDVKM. The CDR3 covers 12 residues. CDR3 in DNA: TGTGCCAGCGGACCTTGGGACAGTGAAGCTTTCTTT. Residues: CASGPWDSEAFF.

This clonotype was observed at least ten times. This sequence joins TRBV27 and TRBJ1-2; TRBD1 matches 7 bases. The CDR3 is 15 amino acids. The germline CDR1 and CDR2 sequences are MNHEY and SMNVEV (reference sequence). Trimming took 5 bases from V and 8 from J; bases not matched to a gene: 14. DNA of the CDR3: TGTGCCAGCAGTCCAAACAGGGGAAGGATGACGGGCTACACCTTC. Its translation is CASSPNRGRMTGYTF.

This clonotype was counted many times. V gene TRBV20-1 combines with J gene TRBJ2-7, with 10 bases aligning to TRBD1. This CDR3 is built from 13 residues. CDR1 DFQATT and CDR2 SNEGSKA come from the germline V gene (reference sequence). Trimming removed 5 bases from V and 6 bases from J; junction bases left unmatched: 7. CDR3 coding DNA: TGCAGTGCTGTCCCCGGGACAGGGGCCGAGCAGTACTTC. This encodes CSAVPGTGAEQYF.

This clonotype was observed many times. The V gene is TRBV12-3 or TRBV12-4, the J gene TRBJ2-2; 9 bases are shared with TRBD2. The CDR3 totals 14 residues. V shed 10 bases and J 6 bases; nucleotides not matched to a gene: 9. CDR3 loop: CATAGGGGPGELFF. In DNA, the CDR3 is TGTGCCACAGCTGGCGGGGGGGGTCCCGGGGAGCTGTTTTTT.

There are many counts of this clonotype. V and J are TRBV5-5 and TRBJ2-7, with a tentative D call TRBD1 (6 bases). V lost 3 bases, J lost 7 bases, and 14 bases lay in between. Germline V gene lookup returns CDR1 SGHKS and CDR2 YYEKEE (reference sequence). This CDR3 spans 13 amino acids. CDR3 amino acids: CASSSRQVREQYF. The CDR3 coding sequence is TGTGCCAGCAGCTCCCGACAGGTTCGGGAGCAGTACTTC.